This paragraph covers one T cell receptor beta chain sequence. In its sample, this clonotype was seen many times. It lacks a known antigen. Within one base of it there is no much larger clone, and no base qualities were kept. This sample was included in a study of T-cell memory formation after mild COVID-19 (dated by TCRdb to the early 2020s). For context, the study as a whole: TCR sequence clusters from the two donors were found to be largely donor specific. T-cell clones expanding and contracting after mild COVID-19 in a couple of donors were tracked by longitudinal TCRalpha and TCRbeta repertoire sequencing. The cohort comprised two young, previously healthy adult volunteers, one female and one male.

Sequencer: Illumina NovaSeq 6000. TCRalpha and TCRbeta cDNA libraries were constructed by 5'RACE with constant-segment primers, with sample barcodes and unique molecular identifiers being introduced. RNA was extracted from every sample with Trizol reagent. Amplification of the libraries took two PCR steps, and the second step added a second sample barcode plus Illumina TruSeq adapters. The libraries were sequenced on an Illumina NovaSeq using 2 x 150 bp paired-end reads. Per the original workflow: Demultiplexing of reads and collapsing into UMI-guided consensus sequences were performed with migec v1.2.7. With mixcr v2.1.11, UMI consensuses were aligned to TRA and TRB V and J templates and assembled into clonotypes. Expanded or contracted clonotypes were those called significant by both edgeR and NoisET, with noise models trained on biological replicates. edgeR calls used a false discovery rate-adjusted p below 0.01 and a log2 fold-change threshold of 1. As an exploratory analysis of dynamics, max-normalized trajectories of the 1000 most abundant clonotypes were examined with PCA combined with hierarchical clustering. Separately sequenced CD4+ and CD8+ repertoires were used to assign a CD4 or CD8 phenotype to each responding clone. The raw public data were reprocessed by TCRdb itself: fastp quality trimming at Q25, MiXCR clonotype calling, in-frame beta chains only. Here each entry gathers all rows of one CDR3 protein and keeps the most common genes and DNA. The V and J calls reflect TCRdb's pipeline rather than the authors' work. Recorded for this sample are under 450,000 distinct CDR3 sequences; approximately 15% of them occurred a single time. About 20% of the sample is taken by the ten largest.

Overall study results and their limits: Balanced CD4/CD8 phenotypes were observed for clones contracting from day 15 to 85, whereas a bias towards CD4+ was observed for a second wave of clones expanding from day 15 to 37. The detection of some responding clones in pre-infection memory suggests that pre-existing cross-reactive memory T cells joined the SARS-CoV-2 response. The second-wave clones that peaked on day 37 were not confirmed to be SARS-CoV-2 specific. The study included only a couple of mild cases, and larger cohorts that include severe cases with pre-infection samples were judged to be necessary. Contracting CD4+ clones were located mainly in the CM and EM memory subsets, whereas CD8+ clones were found to be enriched in EMRA.

Ficoll-Paque density gradient centrifugation was used to isolate PBMCs. As encoded in the germline V gene, CDR1 is KGHDR while CDR2 is SFDVKD. CDR3 length: 17 amino acids, cysteine to phenylalanine. The retained sequence is limited to the CDR3, 51 bases, with the frame set at the first base. V ends up 9 bases short and J 1 base short, with an unmatched junction base count of 10. This clonotype originated in a man aged 18 to 30 who had mild COVID-19 (a few samples of this study predate the infection). The sample titles of this study are shuffled in the database, so cell type and time point are left out; the donor was told from shared clones. Source material: PBMCs or a T cell subset sorted from them (not recorded which). The chain joins TRBV24-1 to TRBJ2-2; the central 10 bases match TRBD2. The sequence in DNA is TGTGCCACCCAAGGCCTAGCGGGGGCCAGGAACACCGGGGAGCTGTTTTTT. Translated, this gives CATQGLAGARNTGELFF.